Listed here are 19 T cell receptor beta chains from one sample, sequenced in a study of cytomegalovirus exposure and HLA in healthy donors. The PCR ran on 60 Vbeta and 13 Jbeta primers. Profiled with immunoSEQ multiplex PCR; TCRdb holds only in-frame clones, not every one. The data contain 85,000 to 120,000 clones, 65% to 85% of them seen just once; the ten biggest clones take up roughly 2.9%. Sequencing was done on a sample of PBMCs. The receptors were gathered from a male donor in good health and CMV-seropositive.

The chain couples TRBV28 to TRBJ1-5; perhaps TRBD1 as D (5 bases). The germline CDR1 and CDR2 sequences are MDHEN and SYDVKM. This CDR3 spans 14 amino acids. The V end lost 4 bases, the J end lost 3 bases, and 10 bases lay between the germline ends. Here the CDR3 reads CASSSPGNNQPQHF. DNA of the CDR3: TGTGCCAGCAGTTCCCCAGGGAACAATCAGCCCCAGCATTTT.

The rearrangement uses TRBV30 and TRBJ2-3; D uncertain. With 5 bases removed from V and 2 bases from J, the gap between germline ends came to 11 bases. Germline V CDR1 and CDR2: GTSNPN, SVGIG (reference sequence). The CDR3 extends over 13 amino acids. In nucleotides, the CDR3 is TGTGCCTGGGGCATAGACATCACAGATACGCAGTATTTT. It codes for CAWGIDITDTQYF.

This chain joins TRBV10-3 and TRBJ2-7; TRBD2 aligns across 11 bases. This CDR3 has 13 residues. V trimming: 10 bases; J trimming: 7 bases; junction bases outside the gene matches: 9. The germline V gene has CDR1 ENHRY and CDR2 SYGVKD. CDR3 protein: CATWASGRREQYF. CDR3 in DNA: TGTGCCACCTGGGCTAGCGGGAGGAGGGAGCAGTACTTC.

The V and J genes are TRBV20-1 and TRBJ1-1; 9 nucleotides match TRBD1. Germline V gene data show CDR1 as DFQATT and CDR2 as SNEGSKA (reference sequence). V lost 5 bases to trimming and J lost 10 bases; unmatched junction nucleotides: 2. This CDR3 region has 10 residues. As DNA, the CDR3 is TGCAGTGCTGGGGACAGGGCAGCTTTCTTT. Amino acid sequence: CSAGDRAAFF.

This clone came up a few times. The genes are TRBV25-1 and TRBJ1-2, with D possibly being TRBD1 (5 bases). Trimming took 5 bases from V and 4 from J, leaving 11 bases between them. Germline V lookup: CDR1 MGHDK, CDR2 SYGVNS. The CDR3 runs to 13 residues. CDR3 loop: CASSTQVFYGYTF. The CDR3 DNA sequence: TGTGCCAGCAGTACACAGGTTTTCTATGGCTACACCTTC.

This clone has just a few counts. The chain is built from TRBV27 and TRBJ2-7; D might be TRBD2 (6 bases). The V and J ends lost 8 bases and 2 bases respectively, with 16 bases between them. The germline CDR1 and CDR2 sequences are MNHEY and SMNVEV (reference sequence). This CDR3 has 14 amino acids. In nucleotides, the CDR3 is TGTGCCAGCGCCACCCTAGCGTCAGCCTACGAGCAGTACTTC. Its translation is CASATLASAYEQYF.

This clone was seen a few times. The V gene is TRBV4-3, the J gene TRBJ1-3, with 8 nucleotides matching TRBD1. The germline V gene has CDR1 LGHNA and CDR2 YSLEER. The trim removed 0 bases at V and 4 bases at J, leaving 11 bases unmatched. This CDR3 region has 18 residues. Written as DNA, the CDR3 is TGCGCCAGCAGCCAAGATTTTGGTGCCAGGGGGCCAGGAAACACCATATATTTT. This codes for CASSQDFGARGPGNTIYF.

The genes are TRBV28 and TRBJ1-1; TRBD1 might be the D (5 bases). There are 14 residues in the CDR3. With 5 bases removed from V and 7 bases from J, the gap between germline ends came to 17 bases. Per the germline V gene, CDR1 is MDHEN and CDR2 is SYDVKM. The CDR3 here is CASSASGREGEAFF. CDR3 nucleotides: TGTGCCAGCAGTGCATCGGGCAGGGAGGGTGAAGCTTTCTTT. Looking up the rest from reference TRBV28 and TRBJ1-1 gives the full variable domain: DVKVTQSSRYLVKRTGEKVFLECVQDMDHENMFWYRQDPGLGLRLIYFSYDVKMKEKGDIPEGYSVSREKKERFSLILESASTNQTSMYLCASSASGREGEAFFGQGTRLTVV.

The chain's CDR3 is CASSVGTSGGVQYF. Written as DNA, the CDR3 is TGTGCCAGCAGTGTAGGGACTAGCGGGGGGGTGCAGTATTTT. The rearrangement uses TRBV6-1 and TRBJ2-3, with 16 bases identical to TRBD2. Per germline, CDR1 MNHNS and CDR2 SASEGT. Germline trimming cut 4 bases from V and 11 bases from J; bases unmatched to any gene: 3. The CDR3 loop spans 14 amino acids.

V and J are TRBV25-1 and TRBJ1-1; tentatively, D is TRBD1 (6 bases). The germline V gene encodes CDR1 MGHDK and CDR2 SYGVNS. The ends were cut back, 9 bases at V and 3 bases at J, with 14 bases in the middle. This CDR3 contains 13 residues. The CDR3 is CASSRRGYTEAFF. The CDR3 DNA sequence: TGTGCCAGTTCCCGCAGGGGTTACACTGAAGCTTTCTTT.

A few counts support this clone. The rearrangement uses TRBV4-3 and TRBJ2-3, with D possibly being TRBD2 (6 bases). This CDR3 comprises 16 residues. The V and J ends lost 1 base and 4 bases respectively, with 15 bases between them. Germline V lookup: CDR1 LGHNA, CDR2 YSLEER. The CDR3 bases are TGCGCCAGCAGCCAAGCCCCGGCGGGAAATGCAGATACGCAGTATTTT. Translated, it gives CASSQAPAGNADTQYF.

CDR3 bases: TGTGCCAGCAGGCCCAACAGGCGTCTAAGGGAGCTGTTTTTT. Its translation is CASRPNRRLRELFF. The chain joins TRBV27 to TRBJ2-2, with a tentative D call TRBD1 (5 bases). The V gene's germline CDR1 is MNHEY and CDR2 SMNVEV (reference sequence). V shed 6 bases and J shed 9 bases, with 17 bases lying between them. The CDR3 length is 14 residues.

The V and J genes are TRBV7-3 and TRBJ2-3; 8 nucleotides match TRBD2. From germline, CDR1 is SGHTA and CDR2 FQGTGA. V dropped 1 base and J dropped 2; count of bases not matched to a gene: 5. The CDR3 has 16 residues. CDR3 in amino acids: CASSLRAGGLTDTQYF. The DNA of the CDR3 is TGTGCCAGCAGCTTAAGGGCGGGGGGACTCACAGATACGCAGTATTTT.

This clone turned up a few times. The chain links TRBV7-3 to TRBJ1-6; D is undetermined. CDR3 length equals 14 residues. The germline gives CDR1 SGHTA, CDR2 FQGTGA. V lost 0 bases to trimming and J lost 5 bases, with 5 bases between them. The CDR3 nucleotides read TGTGCCAGCAGCTTAACGTCCAATAATTCACCCCTCCACTTT. This sequence encodes CASSLTSNNSPLHF.

The CDR3 protein is CASSQDAGGTGGARARKTQYF. In DNA, the CDR3 is TGCGCCAGCAGCCAAGATGCGGGTGGAACAGGGGGAGCCCGAGCGCGGAAGACCCAGTACTTC. The chain joins TRBV4-1 to TRBJ2-5; TRBD1 matches at 8 bases. Trimming cost V 0 bases and J 6 bases; bases outside gene matches: 24. The CDR3 length is 21 residues. Germline CDR1 reads MGHRA; CDR2 reads YSYEKL.

This clone has more than one count but fewer than ten. The rearrangement joins TRBV18 to TRBJ1-4; a weak D match, TRBD1 (6 bases). The CDR3 extends over 16 amino acids. The germline gives CDR1 KGHSH, CDR2 LQKENI. V dropped 0 bases and J dropped 5 bases, with 13 bases sitting between them. The DNA of the CDR3 is TGTGCCAGCTCACCACCGGGGGCAGGGGCCAATGAAAAACTGTTTTTT. This encodes CASSPPGAGANEKLFF.

The V and J genes are TRBV7-9 and TRBJ1-1, with TRBD1 as a possible D gene (5 bases). V lost 2 bases and J lost 5, with 12 bases in between. This CDR3 region has 14 residues. Germline lookup yields CDR1 SEHNR and CDR2 FQNEAQ (reference sequence). DNA for the CDR3: TGTGCCAGCAGCTTACAGGGTAAGGAAACTGAAGCTTTCTTT. Protein sequence: CASSLQGKETEAFF.

The chain links TRBV7-6 to TRBJ1-6, with D maybe TRBD1 (6 bases). The CDR3 loop spans 17 amino acids. The ends were cut back, 2 bases at V and 17 bases at J, with 28 bases in the middle. Germline V gene data show CDR1 as SGHVS and CDR2 as FNYEAQ. The CDR3 here is CASSLYPPNRFRGGFHF. For the CDR3, the DNA is TGTGCCAGCAGCTTATATCCCCCAAACAGGTTCCGAGGGGGTTTCCACTTT.

This sequence joins TRBV7-9 and TRBJ2-5; D is unclear. The CDR3 is made up of 10 amino acids. Deletions cut 10 bases from V and 2 bases from J, with 5 bases between. Germline CDR1 and CDR2: SEHNR and FQNEAQ (reference sequence). CDR3 sequence (DNA): TGTGCCAATCAGCAAGAGACCCAGTACTTC. It specifies CANQQETQYF.